Following are 24 T cell receptor beta chains from one sample sequenced in a study of technical replicates of blood from several donors. Method: immunoSEQ multiplex PCR; TCRdb's copy keeps in-frame clones and lacks some. The table has around 83,000 clones, about 93% seen once. The sequenced material came from T cells isolated from PBMCs. The receptors derive from a human donor in good health.

The CDR3 here is CASSLHYPGQGEEWDTEAFF. DNA for the CDR3: TGTGCCAGCAGTTTGCATTACCCGGGACAGGGGGAAGAGTGGGACACTGAAGCTTTCTTT. J is TRBJ1-1 and V is TRBV27, with TRBD1 matching 11 bases. Germline loops: CDR1 MNHEY, CDR2 SMNVEV (reference sequence). Losses at the gene ends were 3 bases for V and 3 bases for J; bases not matched to a gene: 18. This CDR3 comprises 20 residues.

The chain recombines TRBV6-1 with TRBJ2-7, with 9 bases that match TRBD1. The germline V gene has CDR1 MNHNS and CDR2 SASEGT. The CDR3 is made up of 15 amino acids. The V segment lost 1 base and the J segment 5 bases; nucleotides outside the gene matches: 6. The CDR3 spells CASSEGDRGVNEQYF. The DNA for the CDR3 is TGTGCCAGCAGTGAAGGTGACAGGGGGGTCAACGAGCAGTACTTC.

The chain combines TRBV6-1 with TRBJ1-1, with D hard to call. CDR3 size: 10 residues. Per the germline V gene, CDR1 is MNHNS and CDR2 is SASEGT. Trimming cost V 6 bases and J 9 bases, with 8 bases left between them. CDR3 DNA: TGTGCCAGCAGGAGTCTTAAAGCTTTCTTT. This translates into CASRSLKAFF.

This chain connects TRBV10-3 to TRBJ2-7, with 8 bases identical to TRBD2. Germline CDR1 ENHRY, CDR2 SYGVKD. This CDR3 has 15 amino acids. V trimming: 5 bases; J trimming: 0 bases; junction bases outside the gene matches: 6. DNA of the CDR3: TGTGCCATCAGTCTTACTAGCGGAATCTCCTACGAGCAGTACTTC. The encoded protein is CAISLTSGISYEQYF.

V and J are TRBV14 and TRBJ2-6; D remains unclear. V was trimmed by 2 bases and J by 6 bases, leaving 14 bases between them. Germline V gene lookup returns CDR1 SGHDN and CDR2 FVKESK. The CDR3 spans 16 residues. The CDR3 DNA reads TGTGCCAGCAGCCAATACCAAACAGAGCTGGCCAACGTCCTGACTTTC. This sequence encodes CASSQYQTELANVLTF.

This sequence joins TRBV7-8 and TRBJ2-7; unclear D gene. The CDR3 is 13 amino acids. Trimming removed 5 bases at V and 4 bases at J, with 12 bases between. Germline assignment: CDR1 SGHVS and CDR2 FQNEAQ. CDR3 region: CASSDGFGYEQYF. The CDR3 bases are TGTGCCAGCAGCGATGGTTTCGGGTACGAGCAGTACTTC.

The chain joins TRBV11-2 to TRBJ1-1; tentatively, D is TRBD1 (5 bases). The CDR3 spans 13 residues. Germline CDR1 and CDR2: SGHAT and FQNNGV. The germline V and J ends were trimmed by 5 bases and 5 bases, with 12 bases remaining between them. The CDR3 protein is CASSASPGTEAFF. In nucleotides, the CDR3 is TGTGCCAGCAGCGCCTCCCCAGGGACTGAAGCTTTCTTT.

The chain combines TRBV27 with TRBJ2-7; D unresolved. The CDR3 length is 13 residues. Trimming cost V 2 bases and J 1 base, with 6 bases left between them. The germline CDR1 and CDR2 sequences are MNHEY and SMNVEV (reference sequence). The CDR3 bases are TGTGCCAGCAGTTTAGGGCAGTCCTACGAGCAGTACTTC. This codes for CASSLGQSYEQYF.

This chain connects TRBV5-6 to TRBJ1-1; D is uncertain. V lost 2 bases to trimming and J lost 4 bases, with 15 bases between them. The CDR3 sequence is 15 residues long. Germline CDR1 reads SGHDT; CDR2 reads YYEEEE. The CDR3 DNA follows: TGTGCCAGCAGCTTTTTGGGAGTCAGTCCCACTGAAGCTTTCTTT. It codes for CASSFLGVSPTEAFF.

The genes are TRBV4-1 and TRBJ2-5, with TRBD2 identical over 8 bases. V lost 3 bases and J lost 5; bases outside the gene matches: 17. From germline, CDR1 is MGHRA and CDR2 YSYEKL. This CDR3 spans 18 amino acids. The CDR3 DNA reads as TGCGCCAGCAGCCACCGGAGCGGGAGTGATCTGCGCCCGGAGACCCAGTACTTC. This gives the protein CASSHRSGSDLRPETQYF.

The V and J genes are TRBV14 and TRBJ1-2; D unresolved. The germline V gene has CDR1 SGHDN and CDR2 FVKESK. This CDR3 contains 17 residues. V lost 0 bases to trimming and J lost 5 bases, with 19 bases between them. CDR3 nucleotides: TGTGCCAGCAGCCAAGACAAGCGGGCCACGACCCATTATGGCTACACCTTC. Amino acid sequence: CASSQDKRATTHYGYTF. The whole variable domain, filled in from reference TRBV14 and TRBJ1-2, reads EAGVTQFPSHSVIEKGQTVTLRCDPISGHDNLYWYRRVMGKEIKFLLHFVKESKQDESGMPNNRFLAERTGGTYSTLKVQPAELEDSGVYFCASSQDKRATTHYGYTFGSGTRLTVV.

This sequence joins TRBV6-6 and TRBJ2-6; D may be TRBD2 (5 bases). V gave up 6 bases and J gave up 0 bases, with 9 bases separating them. Germline values: CDR1 MNHNY, CDR2 SVGAGI (reference sequence). CDR3 length: 15 residues. In nucleotides, the CDR3 is TGTGCCAGCAGCGGGATCTCCTCTGGGGCCAACGTCCTGACTTTC. Protein: CASSGISSGANVLTF.

This clone turned up a few times. This sequence joins TRBV5-1 and TRBJ1-1; tentative D call: TRBD1 (6 bases). Trimming pared 4 bases from V and 0 bases from J, leaving 10 bases between. The CDR3 spans 14 residues. CDR1 and CDR2 (germline): SGHRS, YFSETQ. This CDR3 is CASSPGVLNTEAFF. The CDR3 DNA follows: TGCGCCAGCAGCCCAGGGGTACTGAACACTGAAGCTTTCTTT.

The chain employs TRBV6-1 and TRBJ2-6, with D unclear. The ends were cut back, 5 bases at V and 0 bases at J, with 8 bases in the middle. The CDR3 sequence is 15 residues long. Germline assignment: CDR1 MNHNS and CDR2 SASEGT. The CDR3 sequence is CASSSQSSGANVLTF. CDR3 coding DNA: TGTGCCAGCAGTTCCCAGTCCTCTGGGGCCAACGTCCTGACTTTC.

The chain has TRBV19 and TRBJ2-1, with D hard to call. V was shortened by 4 bases and J by 4 bases, with 26 bases between the two germline ends. The CDR3 has 19 amino acids. CDR1 and CDR2 from the germline V gene are LNHDA and SQIVND (reference sequence). The CDR3 loop reads CASSSHSRWAPDLYNEQFF. The CDR3 bases are TGTGCCAGTAGTAGCCACTCCCGTTGGGCTCCCGATCTATACAATGAGCAGTTCTTC.

This clone was recorded only once. The V and J genes are TRBV5-1 and TRBJ1-3; D possibly corresponds to TRBD1 (5 bases). Germline CDR1 SGHRS, CDR2 YFSETQ. Trimming took 0 bases from V and 4 from J, leaving 14 bases between them. CDR3 length: 16 amino acids. The CDR3 is CASSLGAREVGNTIYF. CDR3 DNA sequence: TGCGCCAGCAGCTTGGGAGCCAGGGAAGTCGGAAACACCATATATTTT.

This clone was counted once. V and J are TRBV10-2 and TRBJ2-3; 12 positions match TRBD2. Germline-derived CDR1 and CDR2 are WSHSY and SAAADI. This CDR3 has 14 amino acids. Trimming at V came to 8 bases and at J to 5 bases, leaving 5 bases not matched to a gene. In DNA, the CDR3 is TGCGCCAGCGCGACTAGCGGGGGTGGAGATACGCAGTATTTT. Residues: CASATSGGGDTQYF.

This clone was observed a single time. J is TRBJ2-6 and V is TRBV28, with D possibly matching TRBD1 (6 bases). The CDR3 has 16 amino acids. The V end lost 5 bases, the J end lost 3 bases, and 14 bases lay between the germline ends. Germline V lookup: CDR1 MDHEN, CDR2 SYDVKM. The CDR3 reads CASSQTGKSGANVLTF. The CDR3 coding sequence is TGTGCCAGCAGTCAAACAGGGAAGAGTGGGGCCAACGTCCTGACTTTC.

The sample holds one count of this clone. The J gene is TRBJ2-7, the V gene TRBV5-1; D possibly corresponds to TRBD1 (6 bases). The CDR3 spans 16 residues. The germline V gene encodes CDR1 SGHRS and CDR2 YFSETQ. The V end lost 0 bases, the J end lost 0 bases, and 13 bases lay between the germline ends. The CDR3 bases are TGCGCCAGCAGCTTGGTTGCCAGGGGATTCTCCTACGAGCAGTACTTC. It specifies CASSLVARGFSYEQYF.

The genes are TRBV19 and TRBJ1-5; 7 bases fit TRBD1. The germline CDR1 and CDR2 sequences are LNHDA and SQIVND (reference sequence). This CDR3 spans 15 amino acids. J gave up 1 base and V 2 bases, and 2 bases lay outside the gene matches. This CDR3 reads CASSIKTGSNQPQHF. DNA for the CDR3: TGTGCCAGTAGTATAAAGACAGGGAGCAATCAGCCCCAGCATTTT.

The chain has TRBV27 and TRBJ1-3, with a weak D call TRBD1 (5 bases). Trimming took 5 bases from V and 1 from J, leaving 15 bases between them. Germline V gene sequence: CDR1 MNHEY, CDR2 SMNVEV (reference sequence). The CDR3 loop spans 16 amino acids. In nucleotides, the CDR3 is TGTGCCAGCAGTCAGTCAGGCAGGGCATCTGGAAACACCATATATTTT. Amino acid sequence: CASSQSGRASGNTIYF.

This clone appeared a single time. The chain combines TRBV19 with TRBJ2-7; 8 bases map to TRBD2. Looked up from germline, CDR1 is LNHDA and CDR2 is SQIVND (reference sequence). The CDR3 has 17 residues. The trim removed 0 bases at V and 2 bases at J, leaving 9 bases unmatched. The DNA of the CDR3 is TGTGCCAGTAGTATAGATAGCGGGAAGGCTTCCGCCTACGAGCAGTACTTC. This sequence encodes CASSIDSGKASAYEQYF.

The CDR3 DNA reads as TGCGCCAGCAGCTCGGGACAGGGGGGGAATGAGCAGTTCTTC. Protein sequence: CASSSGQGGNEQFF. The V call is TRBV5-1, the J call TRBJ2-1; 11 positions agree with TRBD1. The germline V gene has CDR1 SGHRS and CDR2 YFSETQ. CDR3 size: 14 residues. V trimming: 3 bases; J trimming: 7 bases; junction bases outside the gene matches: 3.

This chain joins TRBV19 and TRBJ2-1, with TRBD2 identical over 9 bases. This CDR3 region has 16 residues. J was trimmed by 5 bases and V by 6 bases; bases with no gene match: 11. Germline CDR1 LNHDA, CDR2 SQIVND (reference sequence). CDR3 in DNA: TGTGCCAGTAGCAAAAGCGGGGGGCTGTCCCACAATGAGCAGTTCTTC. Translation gives CASSKSGGLSHNEQFF.